The clone carrying this T cell receptor (beta chain) was detected only a few times. The sample belongs to a study of T cell changes during pregnancy in multiple sclerosis. Measured with immunoSEQ multiplex PCR; TCRdb has only the in-frame clones, and not every one. The sample has approximately 100,000 clones; 92% are singletons. This CDR3 region has 11 residues. Per germline, CDR1 MNHEY and CDR2 SMNVEV (reference sequence). Trimming removed 6 bases from V and 4 bases from J, with 6 bases in between. The sample in question was peripheral blood, obtained after pregnancy. This chain uses TRBV27 with TRBJ1-2; D remains unclear. The source of this sequence is a female donor with multiple sclerosis, enrolled in a pregnancy study. The CDR3, as DNA: TGTGCCAGCAGCCGGGGCTATGGCTACACCTTC. Its translation: CASSRGYGYTF.